This T cell receptor beta chain was sequenced during a study of blood T cells in healthy people across ages. General study findings and limits: Across samples, TCR beta diversity tracked strongly with naive T cell percentage.

Researchers isolated at least 7 million PBMCs per sample. This clonotype was observed a handful of times. Its specificity is not known. V was clipped by 5 bases and J by 2 bases; unmatched bases: 4. The CDR3 loop spans 16 amino acids. Germline-derived CDR1 and CDR2 are SGHTA and FQGTGA. A second PCR of 7 to 11 cycles used a sample-barcoded 5' primer and a J-beta primer mix. A tag from a template-switch adaptor with 12 random nucleotides marked each cDNA molecule. TCRdb re-derived calls from the 5' RACE reads in MiXCR, one entry per CDR3 protein. Among some 900,000 distinct CDR3 sequences listed, around 48% were seen once.

The chain carries TRBV7-3 and TRBJ2-1; TRBD2 matches at 12 bases. The receptor was isolated from a man aged 25 to 45 in good health. Sequenced sample: blood. CDR3 DNA: TGTGCCAGCAGCCGAGGACTAGCGGGGACCTACAATGAGCAGTTCTTC. Its translation is CASSRGLAGTYNEQFF.